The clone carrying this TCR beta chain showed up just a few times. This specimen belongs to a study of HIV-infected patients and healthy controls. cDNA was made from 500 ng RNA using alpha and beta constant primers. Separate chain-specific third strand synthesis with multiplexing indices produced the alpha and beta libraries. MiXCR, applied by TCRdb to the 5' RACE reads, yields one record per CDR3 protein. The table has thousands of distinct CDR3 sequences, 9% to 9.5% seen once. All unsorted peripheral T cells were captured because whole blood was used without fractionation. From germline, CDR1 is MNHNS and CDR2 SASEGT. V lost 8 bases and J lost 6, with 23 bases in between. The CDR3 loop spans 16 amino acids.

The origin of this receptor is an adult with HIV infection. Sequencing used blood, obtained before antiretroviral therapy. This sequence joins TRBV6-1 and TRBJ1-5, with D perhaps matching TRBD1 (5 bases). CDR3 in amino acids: CASLDIQSLNGQPQHF. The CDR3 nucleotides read TGTGCCAGCCTGGACATCCAATCGTTAAATGGTCAGCCCCAGCATTTT.